This T cell receptor beta chain was recovered during a study of blood T cell repertoires in COVID-19. Background on the study: Samples representing acute and convalescent COVID-19 were sourced from the United States, Italy and Spain. In each case, the material was cDNA or gDNA derived from T cells, B-cell-depleted T cells, or PBMCs.

Germline V gene lookup returns CDR1 LNHDA and CDR2 SQIVND (reference sequence). V dropped 6 bases and J dropped 4 bases, with 12 bases sitting between them. This CDR3 contains 14 residues. In the original processing: How many nucleated cells were present was estimated from reference gene primer amplification. TCRdb's copy holds only in-frame clones and misses some; the assay was immunoSEQ multiplex PCR. V and J calls and clone size are as listed in that table; D and trimming were resolved from the DNA. The repertoire holds roughly 80,000 clones, with about 80% as singletons. Specimen: peripheral blood. The chain couples TRBV19 to TRBJ2-2; D remains unclear. The clonotype comes from a man at least 80 years old with acute or convalescent COVID-19. CDR3 nucleotide sequence: TGTGCCAGTAGCGCCCCGGTAGCCACCGGGGAGCTGTTTTTT. Amino acid sequence: CASSAPVATGELFF. The full variable domain, its missing parts supplied by reference TRBV19 and TRBJ2-2, is DGGITQSPKYLFRKEGQNVTLSCEQNLNHDAMYWYRQDPGQGLRLIYYSQIVNDFQKGDIAEGYSVSREKKESFPLTVTSAQKNPTAFYLCASSAPVATGELFFGEGSRLTVL.